These T cell receptor beta chains were read from a single sample in a study of blood T cell repertoires in COVID-19. TCRdb keeps only in-frame clones here, not all; method: immunoSEQ multiplex PCR. The repertoire holds more than 150,000 clones, around nine tenths seen once, with around 1% in the top ten. Input material: peripheral blood. These receptors were collected from a woman in her late teens or twenties who had recovered from COVID-19. Each CDR3 is given with its conserved first and last residue. The order of the fields is CDR3 DNA, CDR3 protein, clone size, V gene, D gene, J gene. D genes are given only for firm matches. Not all rows give a size; the values are once, few, many and, for expanded clones, a class.

TGTGCCAGCAGCTTGGGACAGGCAAACAATGAGCAGTTCTTC CASSLGQANNEQFF NA TRBV5-5 NA TRBJ2-1
TGTGCCATAAATGACGAGCAGGGGGCGAGGGGGACTGAAGCTTTCTTT CAINDEQGARGTEAFF NA TRBV10-3 TRBD1 TRBJ1-1
TGCGCCAGTCGAAGACTAGCGGGAGGGCCAGAGACCCAGTACTTC CASRRLAGGPETQYF NA TRBV5-1 TRBD2 TRBJ2-5
TGTGCCAGCAGCTTCGGACAGGGTAATGAAAAACTGTTTTTT CASSFGQGNEKLFF NA TRBV5-6 TRBD1 TRBJ1-4
TGTGCCAGCAGCTTAGTCTTTGACAGTACTAATGAAAAACTGTTTTTT CASSLVFDSTNEKLFF NA TRBV7-9 NA TRBJ1-4
TGTGCCAGCAGCCAAGGTTACTATGGGACACTGGAAAAACTGTTTTTT CASSQGYYGTLEKLFF NA TRBV4-2 NA TRBJ1-4
TGCGCCAGCAGCCAAGAAAACTTCCAGGGGGATACGCAGTATTTT CASSQENFQGDTQYF once TRBV4-3 NA TRBJ2-3
TGCAGCGTCCTCCGGGGGTATATGAACACTGAAGCTTTCTTT CSVLRGYMNTEAFF NA TRBV29-1 NA TRBJ1-1
TGTGCCAGCAGCTTGGTAGGGGGTGCTGTTGAAGCTTTCTTT CASSLVGGAVEAFF NA TRBV5-4 NA TRBJ1-1
TGTGCCAGTAGTGTGACTGGGACAGGGGCAGGAAACACCATATATTTT CASSVTGTGAGNTIYF NA TRBV19 TRBD1 TRBJ1-3